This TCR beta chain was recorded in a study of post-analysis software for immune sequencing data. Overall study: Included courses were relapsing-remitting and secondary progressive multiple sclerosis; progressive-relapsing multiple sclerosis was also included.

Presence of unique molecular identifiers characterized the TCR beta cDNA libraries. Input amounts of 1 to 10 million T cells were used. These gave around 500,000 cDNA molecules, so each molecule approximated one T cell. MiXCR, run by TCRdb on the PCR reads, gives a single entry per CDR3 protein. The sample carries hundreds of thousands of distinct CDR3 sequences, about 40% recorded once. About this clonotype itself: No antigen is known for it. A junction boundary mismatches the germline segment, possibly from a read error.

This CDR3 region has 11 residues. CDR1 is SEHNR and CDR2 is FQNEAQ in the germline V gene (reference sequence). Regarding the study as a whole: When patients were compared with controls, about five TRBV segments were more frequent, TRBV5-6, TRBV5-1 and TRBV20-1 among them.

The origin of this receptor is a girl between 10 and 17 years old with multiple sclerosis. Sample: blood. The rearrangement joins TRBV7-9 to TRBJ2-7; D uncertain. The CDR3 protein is CASSVSYGQYF. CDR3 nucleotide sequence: TGTGCCAGCAGCGTATCCTACGGGCAGTACTTC.